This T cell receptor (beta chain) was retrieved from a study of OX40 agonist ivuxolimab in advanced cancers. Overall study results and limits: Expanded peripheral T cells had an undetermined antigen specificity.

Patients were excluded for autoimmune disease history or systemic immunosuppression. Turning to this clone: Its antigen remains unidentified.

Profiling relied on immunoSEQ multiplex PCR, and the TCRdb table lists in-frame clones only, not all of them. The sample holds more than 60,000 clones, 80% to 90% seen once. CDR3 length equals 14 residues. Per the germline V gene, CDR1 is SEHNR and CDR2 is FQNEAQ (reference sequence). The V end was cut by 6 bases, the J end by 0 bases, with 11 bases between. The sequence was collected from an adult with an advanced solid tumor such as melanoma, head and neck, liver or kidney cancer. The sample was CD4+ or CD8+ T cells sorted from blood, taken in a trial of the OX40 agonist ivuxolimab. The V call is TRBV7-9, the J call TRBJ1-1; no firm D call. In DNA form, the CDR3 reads TGTGCCAGCAGGTCAACCGGCATGAACACTGAAGCTTTCTTT. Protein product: CASRSTGMNTEAFF. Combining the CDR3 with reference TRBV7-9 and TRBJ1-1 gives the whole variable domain DTGVSQNPRHKITKRGQNVTFRCDPISEHNRLYWYRQTLGQGPEFLTYFQNEAQLEKSRLLSDRFSAERPKGSFSTLEIQRTEQGDSAMYLCASRSTGMNTEAFFGQGTRLTVV.